A selection of T cell receptor beta chains follows, all from one sample in a study of early stage breast cancer tumors. The repertoire was sequenced with immunoSEQ multiplex PCR; TCRdb's copy has only in-frame clones and lacks some. The sample has some 30,000 clones, approximately 84% seen once. Sequencing was carried out using blood. The origin of the receptors is a person aged 50 to 59 with breast cancer. Each CDR3 is given with its conserved first and last residue. Each record gives: D gene, J gene, clone size, V gene, CDR3 DNA, CDR3 protein. D genes are given only for firm matches. Clone size is not always given. Where it is, it says once, few, many or a class for expanded clones.

d_gene: .
j_gene: TRBJ1-3
abundance: .
v_gene: TRBV18
CDR3nt: TGTGCCAGCTCACCACGATTGGCAGCCTCTGGAAACACCATATATTTT
CDR3aa: CASSPRLAASGNTIYF

d_gene: .
j_gene: TRBJ2-7
abundance: few
v_gene: TRBV2
CDR3nt: TGTGCCAGCCGGACAGTCGAGCAGTACTTC
CDR3aa: CASRTVEQYF

d_gene: TRBD1
j_gene: TRBJ1-2
abundance: .
v_gene: TRBV7-8
CDR3nt: TGTGCCAGCAGCTTAGGGACAGGGGGCGTCGGCTACACCTTC
CDR3aa: CASSLGTGGVGYTF

d_gene: .
j_gene: TRBJ1-3
abundance: .
v_gene: TRBV9
CDR3nt: TGTGCCAGCAGCGGACAGTCTTCCTCTGGAAACACCATATATTTT
CDR3aa: CASSGQSSSGNTIYF

d_gene: .
j_gene: TRBJ1-2
abundance: .
v_gene: TRBV28
CDR3nt: TGTGCCAGCAGTACCCCCCGGGGGCTCAACTATGGCTACACCTTC
CDR3aa: CASSTPRGLNYGYTF

d_gene: .
j_gene: TRBJ2-7
abundance: .
v_gene: TRBV28
CDR3nt: TGTGCCAGCAGTTTGCAGAGGCCCTACGAGCAGTACTTC
CDR3aa: CASSLQRPYEQYF

d_gene: TRBD1
j_gene: TRBJ1-2
abundance: .
v_gene: TRBV6-1
CDR3nt: TGTGCCAGCAGGTTACCGGGACAGCAGTGGAGCTACACCTTC
CDR3aa: CASRLPGQQWSYTF

d_gene: TRBD2
j_gene: TRBJ2-3
abundance: .
v_gene: TRBV30
CDR3nt: TGTGCCTACCTAGCGGCAAACACAGATACGCAGTATTTT
CDR3aa: CAYLAANTDTQYF

d_gene: .
j_gene: TRBJ2-5
abundance: .
v_gene: TRBV7-2
CDR3nt: TGTGCCAGCAGCTTAGAGGGGTACCAAGAGACCCAGTACTTC
CDR3aa: CASSLEGYQETQYF

d_gene: .
j_gene: TRBJ2-7
abundance: once
v_gene: TRBV15
CDR3nt: TGTGCCACCAGCAGCCACCAGGGGTGGGACGAGCAGTACTTC
CDR3aa: CATSSHQGWDEQYF

d_gene: .
j_gene: TRBJ2-1
abundance: once
v_gene: TRBV6-1
CDR3nt: TGTGCCAGCAGTCACACAGGGAGGGGAGCCAATGAGCAGTTCTTC
CDR3aa: CASSHTGRGANEQFF

d_gene: TRBD1
j_gene: TRBJ1-1
abundance: .
v_gene: TRBV19
CDR3nt: TGTGCCAGTAGCCGGGACAGGGGATTGAACACTGAAGCTTTCTTT
CDR3aa: CASSRDRGLNTEAFF

d_gene: .
j_gene: TRBJ1-2
abundance: .
v_gene: TRBV6-6
CDR3nt: TGTGCCAGCAGTTACAGGACTAGGACAGATAATGGCTACACCTTC
CDR3aa: CASSYRTRTDNGYTF

d_gene: TRBD1
j_gene: TRBJ2-5
abundance: .
v_gene: TRBV5-6
CDR3nt: TGTGCCAGCAGCCCCCTGACAGGGGGCGCGTTCCAAGAGACCCAGTACTTC
CDR3aa: CASSPLTGGAFQETQYF

d_gene: TRBD1
j_gene: TRBJ2-1
abundance: .
v_gene: TRBV5-1
CDR3nt: TGCGCCAGCAGCCGCGTGGGACAGTCCTCCTACAATGAGCAGTTCTTC
CDR3aa: CASSRVGQSSYNEQFF

d_gene: TRBD2
j_gene: TRBJ2-7
abundance: .
v_gene: TRBV4-2
CDR3nt: TGTGCCAGCAGCCAAGAACCGGGACTAGCGGCTGACGAGCAGTACTTC
CDR3aa: CASSQEPGLAADEQYF

d_gene: .
j_gene: TRBJ2-1
abundance: .
v_gene: TRBV5-6
CDR3nt: TGTGCCAGCAGCTTATTGCGAGAGCAGTTCTTC
CDR3aa: CASSLLREQFF

d_gene: .
j_gene: TRBJ1-2
abundance: once
v_gene: TRBV29-1
CDR3nt: TGCAGCGTGGGCCGGGAACAGGGATTTAATGGCTACACCTTC
CDR3aa: CSVGREQGFNGYTF

d_gene: .
j_gene: TRBJ2-6
abundance: .
v_gene: TRBV9
CDR3nt: TGTGCCAGCAGCGTAGTCTTGGAGGGGACTGGGGCCAACGTCCTGACTTTC
CDR3aa: CASSVVLEGTGANVLTF

d_gene: TRBD2
j_gene: TRBJ2-1
abundance: .
v_gene: TRBV9
CDR3nt: TGTGCCAGCAGTTTAACTAGCGGGGGTCACAATGAGCAGTTCTTC
CDR3aa: CASSLTSGGHNEQFF

d_gene: TRBD1
j_gene: TRBJ2-7
abundance: .
v_gene: TRBV5-1
CDR3nt: TGCGCCAGCAGGGCCGGGACAGTCTCCTACGAGCAGTACTTC
CDR3aa: CASRAGTVSYEQYF

d_gene: .
j_gene: TRBJ2-7
abundance: few
v_gene: TRBV10-1
CDR3nt: TGCGCCACCCAGGGAGCGTCCTACGAGCAGTACTTC
CDR3aa: CATQGASYEQYF

d_gene: TRBD1
j_gene: TRBJ1-6
abundance: few
v_gene: TRBV13
CDR3nt: TGTGCCAGCAGCTTCGACAGGGGATCACCCCTCCACTTT
CDR3aa: CASSFDRGSPLHF

d_gene: .
j_gene: TRBJ1-1
abundance: .
v_gene: TRBV9
CDR3nt: TGTGCCAGCAGCGTAGCCTCAACAGTGATTAAGAACACTGAAGCTTTCTTT
CDR3aa: CASSVASTVIKNTEAFF

d_gene: .
j_gene: TRBJ2-7
abundance: .
v_gene: TRBV5-6
CDR3nt: TGTGCCAGCAGCCCCAGGGGGGGCGCGCTCTACGAGCAGTACTTC
CDR3aa: CASSPRGGALYEQYF

d_gene: TRBD1
j_gene: TRBJ1-1
abundance: .
v_gene: TRBV7-8
CDR3nt: TGTGCCAGCAGCTTCCGCGGGCAGGGGGATGGAAAGGCTTTCTTT
CDR3aa: CASSFRGQGDGKAFF

d_gene: .
j_gene: TRBJ2-1
abundance: once
v_gene: TRBV7-2
CDR3nt: TGTGCCAGCAGCTTCTTAGTAACGTACAATGAGCAGTTCTTC
CDR3aa: CASSFLVTYNEQFF

d_gene: TRBD2
j_gene: TRBJ2-7
abundance: .
v_gene: TRBV6-5
CDR3nt: TGTGCCAGCAGTTACACTAGCGGGGGACCCTACGAGCAGTACTTC
CDR3aa: CASSYTSGGPYEQYF

d_gene: TRBD1
j_gene: TRBJ2-1
abundance: .
v_gene: TRBV9
CDR3nt: TGTGCCAGCAGCGTAGAAGGGGACAGGGTCAATGAGCAGTTCTTC
CDR3aa: CASSVEGDRVNEQFF

d_gene: .
j_gene: TRBJ2-1
abundance: .
v_gene: TRBV19
CDR3nt: TGTGCCAGTAGTATTACGGATGGGGCCAATGAGCAGTTCTTC
CDR3aa: CASSITDGANEQFF

d_gene: .
j_gene: TRBJ2-3
abundance: .
v_gene: TRBV2
CDR3nt: TGTGCCAGCAGTGGGAGGGGTGGCACGGGAGATACGCAGTATTTT
CDR3aa: CASSGRGGTGDTQYF

d_gene: TRBD1
j_gene: TRBJ2-6
abundance: .
v_gene: TRBV7-8
CDR3nt: TGTGCCAGCAGCTTAGTTGGACAGGGGGCGCCGGGGGCCAACGTCCTGACTTTC
CDR3aa: CASSLVGQGAPGANVLTF

d_gene: .
j_gene: TRBJ2-7
abundance: .
v_gene: TRBV4-2
CDR3nt: TGTGCCAGCAGCCAAGAGGACAGCCCAATTTCCTACGAGCAGTACTTC
CDR3aa: CASSQEDSPISYEQYF